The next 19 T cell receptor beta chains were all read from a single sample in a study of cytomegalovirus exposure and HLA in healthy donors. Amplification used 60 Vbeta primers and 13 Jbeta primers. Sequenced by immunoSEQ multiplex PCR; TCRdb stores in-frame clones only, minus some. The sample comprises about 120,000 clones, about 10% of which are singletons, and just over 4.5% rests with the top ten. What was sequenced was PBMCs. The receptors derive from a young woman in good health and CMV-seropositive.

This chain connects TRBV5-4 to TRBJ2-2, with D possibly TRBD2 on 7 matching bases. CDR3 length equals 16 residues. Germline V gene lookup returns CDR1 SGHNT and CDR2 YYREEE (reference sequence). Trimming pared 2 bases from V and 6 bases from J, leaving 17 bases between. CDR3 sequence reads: CASSFDGREGAGELFF. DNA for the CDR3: TGTGCCAGCAGCTTTGATGGGAGGGAGGGGGCCGGGGAGCTGTTTTTT.

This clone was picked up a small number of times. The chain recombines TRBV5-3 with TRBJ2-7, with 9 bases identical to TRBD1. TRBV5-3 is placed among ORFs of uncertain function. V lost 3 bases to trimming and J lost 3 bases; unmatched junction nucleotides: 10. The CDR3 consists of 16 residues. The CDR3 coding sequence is TGTGCCAGAAGCTCTTACCCCGGACAGGGGAACTACGAGCAGTACTTC. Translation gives CARSSYPGQGNYEQYF.

The CDR3 nucleotides read TGTGCCACCAGCAGACCGGGACTAGAGAAGTATACGCAGTATTTT. It specifies CATSRPGLEKYTQYF. The rearrangement links TRBV15 to TRBJ2-3; 8 bases are a match to TRBD2. The junction had 8 bases not matched to a gene; V was cut back by 2 bases and J by 7 bases. Per the germline V gene, CDR1 is LNHNV and CDR2 is YYDKDF (reference sequence). The CDR3 consists of 15 residues.

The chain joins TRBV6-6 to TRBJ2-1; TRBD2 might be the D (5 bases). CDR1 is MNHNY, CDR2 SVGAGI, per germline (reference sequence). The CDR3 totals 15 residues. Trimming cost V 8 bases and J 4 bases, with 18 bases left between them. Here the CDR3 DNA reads TGTGCCAGCTCATTGGGCCTAGCTGTTTACAATGAGCAGTTCTTC. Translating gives CASSLGLAVYNEQFF.

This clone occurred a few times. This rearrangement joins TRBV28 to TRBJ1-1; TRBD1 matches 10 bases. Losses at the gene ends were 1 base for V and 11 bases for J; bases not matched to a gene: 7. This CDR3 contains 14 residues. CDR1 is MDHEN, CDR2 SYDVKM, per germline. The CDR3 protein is CASSLFSPGQGAFF. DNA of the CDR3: TGTGCCAGCAGTTTATTTTCCCCGGGACAGGGGGCTTTCTTT.

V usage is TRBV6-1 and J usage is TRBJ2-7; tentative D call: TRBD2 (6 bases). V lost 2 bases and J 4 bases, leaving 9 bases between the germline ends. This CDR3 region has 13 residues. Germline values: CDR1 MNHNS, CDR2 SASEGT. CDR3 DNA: TGTGCCAGCAGTGAATTGGCGGGGTACGAGCAGTACTTC. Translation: CASSELAGYEQYF.

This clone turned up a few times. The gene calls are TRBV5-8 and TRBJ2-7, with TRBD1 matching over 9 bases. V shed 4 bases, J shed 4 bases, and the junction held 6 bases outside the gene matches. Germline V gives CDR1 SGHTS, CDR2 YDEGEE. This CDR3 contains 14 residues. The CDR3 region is CASSRNRGLYEQYF. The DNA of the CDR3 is TGTGCCAGCAGCAGGAACAGGGGGCTATACGAGCAGTACTTC.

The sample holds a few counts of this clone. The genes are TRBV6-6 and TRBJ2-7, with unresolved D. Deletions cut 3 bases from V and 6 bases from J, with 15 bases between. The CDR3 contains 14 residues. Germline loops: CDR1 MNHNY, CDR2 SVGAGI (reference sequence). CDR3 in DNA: TGTGCCAGCAGTTATACGGGTATATCCGGCGAGCAGTACTTC. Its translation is CASSYTGISGEQYF.

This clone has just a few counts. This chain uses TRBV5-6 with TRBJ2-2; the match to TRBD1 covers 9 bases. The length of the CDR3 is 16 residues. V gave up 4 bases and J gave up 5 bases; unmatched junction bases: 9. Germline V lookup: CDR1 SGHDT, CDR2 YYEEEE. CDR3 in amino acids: CASSPRDRVYTGELFF. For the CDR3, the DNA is TGTGCCAGCAGCCCCCGGGACAGGGTATATACCGGGGAGCTGTTTTTT.

CDR3: CASSKTGTGNYEQYF. The CDR3 DNA reads as TGTGCCAGCAGCAAAACTGGGACAGGAAACTACGAGCAGTACTTC. V and J are TRBV21-1 and TRBJ2-7; TRBD1, the table's D call, was not compared with the DNA. TRBV21-1 is recorded as a pseudogene. The CDR3 is made up of 15 amino acids.

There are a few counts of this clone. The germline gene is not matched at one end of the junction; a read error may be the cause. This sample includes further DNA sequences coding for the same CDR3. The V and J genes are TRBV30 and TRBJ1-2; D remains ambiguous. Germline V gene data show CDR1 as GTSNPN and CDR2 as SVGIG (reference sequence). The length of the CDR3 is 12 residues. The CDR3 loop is CAWSITDYGYTF. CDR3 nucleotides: TGTGCCTGGAGTATAACAGACTACGGCTACACCTTC.

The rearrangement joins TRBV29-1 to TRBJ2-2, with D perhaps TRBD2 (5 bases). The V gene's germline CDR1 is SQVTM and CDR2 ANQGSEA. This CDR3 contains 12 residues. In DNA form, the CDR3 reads TGCACCCGGGGAAGGAACACCGGGGAGCTGTTTTTT. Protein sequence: CTRGRNTGELFF.

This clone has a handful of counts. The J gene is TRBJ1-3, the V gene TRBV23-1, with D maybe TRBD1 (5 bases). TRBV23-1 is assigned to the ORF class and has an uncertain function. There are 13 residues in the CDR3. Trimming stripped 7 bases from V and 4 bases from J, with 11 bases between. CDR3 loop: CASKSGGGNTIYF. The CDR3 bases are TGCGCCAGCAAATCCGGGGGGGGAAACACCATATATTTT.

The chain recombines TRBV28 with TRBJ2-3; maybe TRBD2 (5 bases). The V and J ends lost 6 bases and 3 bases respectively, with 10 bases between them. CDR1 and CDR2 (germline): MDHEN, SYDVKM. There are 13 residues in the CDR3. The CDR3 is CASRSGGTDTQYF. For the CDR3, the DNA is TGTGCCAGCAGATCAGGAGGAACAGATACGCAGTATTTT.

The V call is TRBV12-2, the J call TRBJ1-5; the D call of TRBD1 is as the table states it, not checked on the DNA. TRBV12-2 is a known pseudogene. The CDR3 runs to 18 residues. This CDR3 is CASRLAPRTDRRNQPQHF. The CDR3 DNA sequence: TGTGCAAGTCGCTTAGCCCCCCGAACCGACAGGAGGAATCAGCCCCAGCATTTT.

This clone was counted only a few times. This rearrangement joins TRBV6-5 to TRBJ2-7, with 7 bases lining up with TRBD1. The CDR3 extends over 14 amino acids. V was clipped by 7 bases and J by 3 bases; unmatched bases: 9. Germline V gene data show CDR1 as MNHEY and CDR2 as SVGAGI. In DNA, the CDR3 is TGTGCCAGCATACAGGGGCCTGCCCTCTACGAGCAGTACTTC. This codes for CASIQGPALYEQYF.

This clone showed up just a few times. This CDR3 is CASSPFTGGSTDTQYF. In nucleotides, the CDR3 is TGTGCCAGCAGCCCATTTACAGGGGGTTCCACAGATACGCAGTATTTT. The chain combines TRBV7-9 with TRBJ2-3, with TRBD1 matching 8 bases. Germline CDR1 is SEHNR and CDR2 is FQNEAQ (reference sequence). V lost 5 bases, J lost 2 bases, and 9 bases stayed unmatched. This CDR3 spans 16 amino acids. Filled out from reference TRBV7-9 and TRBJ2-3, the complete variable domain reads DTGVSQNPRHKITKRGQNVTFRCDPISEHNRLYWYRQTLGQGPEFLTYFQNEAQLEKSRLLSDRFSAERPKGSFSTLEIQRTEQGDSAMYLCASSPFTGGSTDTQYFGPGTRLTVL.

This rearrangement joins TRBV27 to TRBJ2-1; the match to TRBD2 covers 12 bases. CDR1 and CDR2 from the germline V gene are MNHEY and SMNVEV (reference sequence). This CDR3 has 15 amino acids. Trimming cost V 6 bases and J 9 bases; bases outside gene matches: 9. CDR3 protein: CASSLGLAGLLEQFF. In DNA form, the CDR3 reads TGTGCCAGCAGCCTCGGACTAGCGGGGCTACTTGAGCAGTTCTTC.

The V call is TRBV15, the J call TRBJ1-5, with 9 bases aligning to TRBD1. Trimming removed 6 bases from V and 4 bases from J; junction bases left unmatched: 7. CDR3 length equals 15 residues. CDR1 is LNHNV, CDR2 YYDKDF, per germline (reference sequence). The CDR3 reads CATSNRQGDNQPQHF. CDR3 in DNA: TGTGCCACCAGTAATCGACAGGGGGATAATCAGCCCCAGCATTTT.